A single TCR beta chain is shown here with its context. Its matching antigen is unknown. A much larger clone sits a single nucleotide away, making a read error possible. This CDR3 comprises 15 residues. Between the trimmed V and J ends, which lost 7 bases and 0 bases, there was a span of 16 bases. Unique molecular identifiers tagged the TCRbeta library. TCRdb recomputed calls from the PCR reads with MiXCR, one row per CDR3 protein. The sample comprises some 460,000 distinct CDR3 sequences, 15% to 20% of which are singletons, and roughly 27% rests with the top ten. The entry originates in a study of T-cell reconstitution after alpha-beta-depleted transplantation in children. Study-wide points: Approximately two months post-transplant, alpha-beta T cells reportedly originated from several hundred expanded graft clones.

This TCR was recovered from a boy less than two years old who had a stem cell transplant for Wiskott-Aldrich syndrome, so the T cells may come from the graft donor. The sequenced sample was PBMCs, mostly from graft donor cells, obtained 360 days after TCRalphabeta/CD19-depleted stem cell transplant. This chain uses TRBV12-3 or TRBV12-4 with TRBJ2-7; D is uncertain. The CDR3 DNA sequence: TGTGCCAGCACCTCACCCTCGCGGCTCTCCTACGAGCAGTACTTC. Translated: CASTSPSRLSYEQYF.